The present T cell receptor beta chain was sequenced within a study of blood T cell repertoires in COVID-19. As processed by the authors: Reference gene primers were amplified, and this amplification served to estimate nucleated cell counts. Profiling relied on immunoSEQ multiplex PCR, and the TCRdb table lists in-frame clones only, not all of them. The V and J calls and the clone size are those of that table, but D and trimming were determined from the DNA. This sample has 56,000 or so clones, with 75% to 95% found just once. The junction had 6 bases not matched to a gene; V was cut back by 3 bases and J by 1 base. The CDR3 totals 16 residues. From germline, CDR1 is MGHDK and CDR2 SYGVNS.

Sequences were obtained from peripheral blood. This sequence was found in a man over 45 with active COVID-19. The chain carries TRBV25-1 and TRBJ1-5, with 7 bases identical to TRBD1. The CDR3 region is CASSDERQGSNQPQHF. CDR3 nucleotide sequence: TGTGCCAGCAGTGACGAGCGACAGGGAAGCAATCAGCCCCAGCATTTT. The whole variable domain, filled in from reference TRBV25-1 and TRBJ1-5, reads EADIYQTPRYLVIGTGKKITLECSQTMGHDKMYWYQQDPGMELHLIHYSYGVNSTEKGDLSSESTVSRIRTEHFPLTLESARPSHTSQYLCASSDERQGSNQPQHFGDGTRLSIL.